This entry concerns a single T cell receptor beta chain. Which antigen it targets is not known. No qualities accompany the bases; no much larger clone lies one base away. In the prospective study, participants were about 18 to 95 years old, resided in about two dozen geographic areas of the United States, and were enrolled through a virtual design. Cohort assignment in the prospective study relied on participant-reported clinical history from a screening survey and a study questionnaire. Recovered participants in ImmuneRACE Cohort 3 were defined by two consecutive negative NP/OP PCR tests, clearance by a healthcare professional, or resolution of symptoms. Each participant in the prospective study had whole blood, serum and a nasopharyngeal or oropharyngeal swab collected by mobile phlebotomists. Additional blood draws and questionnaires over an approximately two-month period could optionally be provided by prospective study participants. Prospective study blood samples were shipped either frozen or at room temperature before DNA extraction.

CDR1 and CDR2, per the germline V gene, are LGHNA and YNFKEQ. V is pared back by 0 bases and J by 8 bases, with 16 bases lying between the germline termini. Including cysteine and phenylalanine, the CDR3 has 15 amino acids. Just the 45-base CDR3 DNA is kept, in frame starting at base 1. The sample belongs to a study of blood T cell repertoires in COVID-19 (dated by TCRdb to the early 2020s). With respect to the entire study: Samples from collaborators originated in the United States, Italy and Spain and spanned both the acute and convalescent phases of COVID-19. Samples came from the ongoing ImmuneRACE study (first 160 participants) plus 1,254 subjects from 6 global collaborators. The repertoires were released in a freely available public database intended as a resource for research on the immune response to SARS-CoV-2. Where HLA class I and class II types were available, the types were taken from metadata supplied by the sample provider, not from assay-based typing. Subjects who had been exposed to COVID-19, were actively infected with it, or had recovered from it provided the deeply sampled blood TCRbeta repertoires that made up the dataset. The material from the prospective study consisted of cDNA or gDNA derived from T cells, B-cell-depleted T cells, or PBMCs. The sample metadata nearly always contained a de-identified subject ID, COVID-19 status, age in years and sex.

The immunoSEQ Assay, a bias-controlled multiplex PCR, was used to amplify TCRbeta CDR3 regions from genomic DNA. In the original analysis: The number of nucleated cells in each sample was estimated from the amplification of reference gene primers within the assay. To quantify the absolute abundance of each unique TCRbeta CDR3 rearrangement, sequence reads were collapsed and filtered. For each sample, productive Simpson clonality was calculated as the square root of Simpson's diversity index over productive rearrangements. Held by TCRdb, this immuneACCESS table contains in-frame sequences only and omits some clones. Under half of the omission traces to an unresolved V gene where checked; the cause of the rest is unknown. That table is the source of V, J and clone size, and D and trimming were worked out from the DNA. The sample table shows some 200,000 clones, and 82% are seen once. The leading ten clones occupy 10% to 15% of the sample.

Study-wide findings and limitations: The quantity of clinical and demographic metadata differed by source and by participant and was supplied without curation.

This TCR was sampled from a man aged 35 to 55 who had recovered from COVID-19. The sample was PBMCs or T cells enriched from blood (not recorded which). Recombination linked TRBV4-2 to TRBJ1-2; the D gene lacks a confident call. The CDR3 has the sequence CASSQDLADSEGYTF. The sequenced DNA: TGTGCCAGCAGCCAAGATCTCGCGGATTCGGAAGGCTACACCTTC.